These 24 T cell receptor beta chains came from one sample sequenced in a study of T cells in Graves' hyperthyroidism and ophthalmopathy. From RNA transcripts, TCR beta CDR3 regions were amplified. Researchers ran a first-round RT-PCR on the TCR CDR3 using the HTBI primer set. Each CDR3 protein gets one entry after TCRdb re-called the multiplex PCR reads with MiXCR. The sample holds around 390,000 distinct CDR3 sequences; about 14% are singletons and the top ten take around a fifth. Sample: blood. The source is a woman aged 25 to 39 with Graves' ophthalmopathy.

This clonotype was counted at least ten times. The V call is TRBV28, the J call TRBJ1-2; 9 bases line up with TRBD1. V dropped 6 bases and J dropped 3; count of bases not matched to a gene: 8. This CDR3 has 15 residues. The germline gives CDR1 MDHEN, CDR2 SYDVKM. The CDR3 nucleotides are TGTGCCAGCAGGGACAGGGGAAACCTTTACTATGGCTACACCTTC. Translation: CASRDRGNLYYGYTF.

This clonotype was found many times. The chain combines TRBV6-1 with TRBJ1-5, with 11 bases identical to TRBD1. The trim removed 7 bases at V and 6 bases at J, leaving 8 bases unmatched. The CDR3 sequence is 15 residues long. Germline V gene sequence: CDR1 MNHNS, CDR2 SASEGT. CDR3 sequence: CASNAGTGGSQPQHF. For the CDR3, the DNA is TGTGCCAGCAACGCCGGGACAGGGGGGAGTCAGCCCCAGCATTTT.

This clonotype was seen many times. This chain links TRBV11-2 with TRBJ1-1; D remains unclear. Germline CDR1 reads SGHAT; CDR2 reads FQNNGV. The CDR3 covers 16 residues. V lost 0 bases to trimming and J lost 8 bases, with 19 bases between them. The CDR3: CASSLDRSPRLGEAFF. CDR3 DNA sequence: TGTGCCAGCAGCTTAGATCGGTCCCCCAGGTTAGGAGAAGCTTTCTTT.

This clonotype was seen a few times. The J gene is TRBJ2-5, the V gene TRBV19; D unresolved. The ends were cut back, 5 bases at V and 3 bases at J, with 13 bases in the middle. The CDR3 is 14 amino acids. Germline V gene sequence: CDR1 LNHDA, CDR2 SQIVND (reference sequence). The CDR3 sequence is CASSPVVLEETQYF. The DNA for the CDR3 is TGTGCCAGTAGTCCTGTGGTATTGGAAGAGACCCAGTACTTC.

This clonotype was seen many times. The rearrangement links TRBV28 to TRBJ2-7; D gene ambiguous. The CDR3 consists of 13 residues. V was shortened by 7 bases and J by 5 bases, with 15 bases between the two germline ends. Germline V gene sequence: CDR1 MDHEN, CDR2 SYDVKM. CDR3 amino acids: CASMTQVLNEQYF. In DNA, the CDR3 is TGTGCCAGCATGACCCAGGTCCTCAACGAGCAGTACTTC.

This clonotype was picked up a small number of times. A much larger clone lies one base from this, so it may be a read error. The chain carries TRBV27 and TRBJ1-1; D is possibly TRBD1 (5 bases). CDR1 and CDR2 from the germline V gene are MNHEY and SMNVEV (reference sequence). There are 15 residues in the CDR3. This CDR3 reads CANSDGGVGYTEAFF. DNA for the CDR3: TGTGCCAACAGTGACGGGGGGGTTGGATACACTGAAGCTTTCTTT.

The rearrangement links TRBV19 to TRBJ1-2; D is ambiguous. CDR3 length: 17 residues. From germline, CDR1 is LNHDA and CDR2 SQIVND (reference sequence). The V gene lost 5 bases and the J gene lost 4 bases, with 23 bases spanning the gap. The DNA of the CDR3 is TGTGCCAGTAGTCCTGCGAGGAGACTCATCACACTCTATGGCTACACCTTC. Translation gives CASSPARRLITLYGYTF.

The table lists this clonotype with many counts. V is TRBV24-1 and J is TRBJ2-1; D is possibly TRBD2 (7 bases). Per the germline V gene, CDR1 is KGHDR and CDR2 is SFDVKD. The CDR3 extends over 19 amino acids. With 3 bases removed from V and 0 bases from J, the gap between germline ends came to 20 bases. In nucleotides, the CDR3 is TGTGCCACCAGTGATAGAAAGGGGGGCGGGGGACACTCCTACAATGAGCAGTTCTTC. Its protein product is CATSDRKGGGGHSYNEQFF.

This clonotype came up many times. This chain joins TRBV11-1 and TRBJ2-7; TRBD2 matches 8 bases. The CDR3 spans 16 residues. V gave up 5 bases and J gave up 2 bases; unmatched junction bases: 11. Germline V gives CDR1 SGHAT, CDR2 FQDESV (reference sequence). The CDR3, as DNA: TGTGCCAGCAGCCAGATTACGGCGGGGGGAACCTACGAGCAGTACTTC. Translation: CASSQITAGGTYEQYF.

Worth noting for this clonotype: No DNA is shown, since the ends of the CDR3 on it are uncertain; the CDR3 is the one TCRdb lists. The V gene is TRBV28, the J gene TRBJ1-2; the table calls TRBD1, which could not be checked here. Counting both end residues, the CDR3 totals 14 amino acids. Germline V lookup: CDR1 MDHEN, CDR2 SYDVKM. CDR3 residues: CASRETGGAYGCTF.

This clonotype was picked up many times. The chain combines TRBV5-1 with TRBJ1-1, with 9 bases identical to TRBD1. Germline loops: CDR1 SGHRS, CDR2 YFSETQ. J lost 4 bases, V lost 0 bases, and 4 bases had no gene match. The CDR3 length is 15 residues. The CDR3 DNA is TGCGCCAGCAGCTTGGGGGACAGGGTTGTCACTGAAGCTTTCTTT. It codes for CASSLGDRVVTEAFF.

The rearrangement links TRBV20-1 to TRBJ2-4; D unclear. The CDR3 is 13 residues long. V was pared by 4 bases and J by 2 bases, with 9 bases between. Per germline, CDR1 DFQATT and CDR2 SNEGSKA (reference sequence). The CDR3: CSAKNQSKNIQYF. CDR3 in DNA: TGCAGTGCTAAGAACCAATCCAAAAACATTCAGTACTTC.

This clonotype was seen ten or more times. The chain carries TRBV20-1 and TRBJ2-5; 11 nucleotides match TRBD2. CDR3 size: 17 residues. Germline CDR1 DFQATT, CDR2 SNEGSKA (reference sequence). The CDR3 DNA reads as TGCAGCAGATCCGGGACTAGCGGCAGTGTGGCACAAGAGACCCAGTACTTC. The encoded protein is CSRSGTSGSVAQETQYF.

This rearrangement joins TRBV20-1 to TRBJ2-7, with TRBD2 as a possible D gene (6 bases). Looked up from germline, CDR1 is DFQATT and CDR2 is SNEGSKA (reference sequence). The length of the CDR3 is 19 residues. The germline V and J ends were trimmed by 2 bases and 1 base, with 27 bases remaining between them. The DNA for the CDR3 is TGCAGTGCTAGAACGGACCCCCGTGATCCCAGAGCGGGTTCCTACGAGCAGTACTTC. Translating it yields CSARTDPRDPRAGSYEQYF.

This clonotype has a count of ten or more. The V gene is TRBV19, the J gene TRBJ2-1, with D possibly TRBD2 on 6 matching bases. CDR1 is LNHDA and CDR2 is SQIVND in the germline V gene (reference sequence). The CDR3 length is 15 residues. V was pared by 4 bases and J by 2 bases, with 12 bases between. The CDR3 region has the DNA TGTGCCAGTAGTACCACCGGGGGAGCCTACAATGAGCAGTTCTTC. It encodes CASSTTGGAYNEQFF.

In this sample, this clonotype turned up a few times. The rearrangement links TRBV7-9 to TRBJ2-5, with D perhaps TRBD1 (6 bases). The length of the CDR3 is 15 residues. Germline V CDR1 and CDR2: SEHNR, FQNEAQ (reference sequence). The V and J ends lost 5 bases and 2 bases respectively, with 15 bases between them. CDR3 residues: CASSHQSRGQETQYF. The CDR3, as DNA: TGTGCCAGCAGCCATCAATCTAGGGGGCAAGAGACCCAGTACTTC.

This clonotype was picked up a small number of times. The V call is TRBV3-1, the J call TRBJ2-7; possibly TRBD1 for D (5 bases). Per germline, CDR1 LGHDT and CDR2 YNNKEL (reference sequence). The CDR3 has 11 residues. V dropped 5 bases and J dropped 7 bases, with 9 bases sitting between them. The CDR3 DNA follows: TGTGCCAGCAGCAGGGGTTGGGAGCAGTACTTC. Protein product: CASSRGWEQYF.

This clonotype was seen ten or more times. The chain employs TRBV2 and TRBJ2-3; D is unclear. The germline gives CDR1 SNHLY, CDR2 FYNNEI. V was trimmed by 8 bases and J by 0 bases, leaving 6 bases between them. The CDR3 loop spans 12 amino acids. CDR3 residues: CASFKSTDTQYF. The CDR3 DNA reads as TGTGCCAGCTTTAAGAGCACAGATACGCAGTATTTT.

This clonotype has a count of ten or more. The chain employs TRBV30 and TRBJ1-1, with D perhaps TRBD1 (6 bases). Per germline, CDR1 GTSNPN and CDR2 SVGIG (reference sequence). The V end lost 4 bases, the J end lost 0 bases, and 12 bases lay between the germline ends. The CDR3 spans 14 residues. The CDR3 coding sequence is TGTGCCTGGAACGTCGGGGGCGTGAACACTGAAGCTTTCTTT. It encodes CAWNVGGVNTEAFF.

CDR3 sequence reads: CASSQAGLAGTHSYQETQYF. The CDR3 nucleotides read TGTGCCAGCAGCCAAGCAGGACTAGCGGGGACTCATTCATACCAAGAGACCCAGTACTTC. The chain couples TRBV14 to TRBJ2-5, with 12 bases fitting TRBD2. The CDR3 loop spans 20 amino acids. J lost 0 bases, V lost 1 base, and 12 bases had no gene match. The germline V gene has CDR1 SGHDN and CDR2 FVKESK.

This clonotype was recorded many times. V is TRBV20-1 and J is TRBJ2-7; possible D gene TRBD2, 7 bases. This CDR3 contains 13 residues. Trimming took 6 bases from V and 1 from J, leaving 13 bases between them. Germline loops: CDR1 DFQATT, CDR2 SNEGSKA (reference sequence). CDR3 nucleotides: TGCAGTGCGAGGCGGGGGCCTTCCTACGAGCAGTACTTC. Its translation: CSARRGPSYEQYF.

This clonotype was recorded many times. The J gene is TRBJ1-1, the V gene TRBV7-2; no clear D gene. Germline CDR1 SGHTA, CDR2 FQGNSA. The germline V and J ends were trimmed by 5 bases and 5 bases, with 12 bases remaining between them. The CDR3 consists of 13 residues. The CDR3 spells CASSAPYPTEAFF. Here the CDR3 DNA reads TGTGCCAGCAGCGCTCCGTATCCGACTGAAGCTTTCTTT.

Many counts were recorded for this clonotype. The chain employs TRBV20-1 and TRBJ2-1; possibly TRBD2 for D (5 bases). Germline V gene data show CDR1 as DFQATT and CDR2 as SNEGSKA (reference sequence). The CDR3 is 15 residues long. V was trimmed by 0 bases and J by 3 bases, leaving 12 bases between them. The CDR3 loop reads CSARETTRIYNEQFF. The CDR3 DNA follows: TGCAGTGCTAGAGAGACTACTCGGATCTACAATGAGCAGTTCTTC.

This clonotype appeared once. This may stem from a read error, because a much larger clone lies one nucleotide away. The chain carries TRBV10-3 and TRBJ2-5; perhaps TRBD1 as D (6 bases). CDR3 length: 13 amino acids. The germline V gene encodes CDR1 ENHRY and CDR2 SYGVKD. The CDR3 DNA sequence: TGTGCCATCAGCAGTCAGGGACAAGAGACCCGGTACTTC. It codes for CAISSQGQETRYF.